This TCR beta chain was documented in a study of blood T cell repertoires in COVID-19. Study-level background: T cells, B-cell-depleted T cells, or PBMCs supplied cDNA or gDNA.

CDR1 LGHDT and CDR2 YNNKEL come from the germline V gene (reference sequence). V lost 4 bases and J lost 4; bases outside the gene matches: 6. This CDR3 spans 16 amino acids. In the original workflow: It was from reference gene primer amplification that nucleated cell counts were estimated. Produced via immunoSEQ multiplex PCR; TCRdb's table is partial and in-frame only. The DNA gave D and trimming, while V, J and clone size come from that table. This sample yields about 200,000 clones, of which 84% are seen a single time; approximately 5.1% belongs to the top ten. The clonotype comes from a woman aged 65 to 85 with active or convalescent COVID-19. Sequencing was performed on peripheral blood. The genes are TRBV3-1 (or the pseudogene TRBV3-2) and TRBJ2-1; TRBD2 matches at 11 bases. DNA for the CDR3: TGTGCCAGCAGCCGTTTAGCGGGAGGGCCTTACAATGAGCAGTTCTTC. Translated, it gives CASSRLAGGPYNEQFF.